This TCR beta chain was identified during a study of T cell repertoires in cytomegalovirus infection. About the research overall: Indications of both CMV infection and matching HLA type were provided by public TCR beta signatures.

One entry per CDR3 protein results from TCRdb running MiXCR on the reads. The sample lists a few hundred thousand distinct CDR3 sequences; around 35% were seen once. This clonotype has a handful of counts. Its antigen is unidentified. Whole-study findings and limits: Ex vivo responses were dominated by HLA-C-restricted CMV-specific TCR beta clonotypes.

V lost 5 bases and J lost 0, with 17 bases in between. CDR3 length: 17 residues. Germline V CDR1 and CDR2: MNHEY, SMNVEV (reference sequence). Specimen: cultured PBMCs, collected from culture after CMV antigen stimulation. The V and J genes are TRBV27 and TRBJ2-1; D is uncertain. The origin of this receptor is a human donor in good health (CMV status not recorded). Some clones in this sample may be carry-over from other donors' samples. CDR3 residues: CASSNLDGPSSYNEQFF. The CDR3 DNA reads TGTGCCAGCAGTAACCTGGACGGCCCCAGCTCCTACAATGAGCAGTTCTTC.